The rows below give T cell receptor beta chains drawn from one sample of a study of blood T cells in healthy people across ages. TCRdb used MiXCR to reprocess the 5' RACE reads, holding one entry per CDR3 protein. The data show about 1.7 million distinct CDR3 sequences, approximately 30% seen once. The specimen sequenced was blood. The receptors were gathered from a woman aged 30 to 39 in good health. CDR3s include the opening cysteine and the closing phenylalanine or tryptophan. A D gene is named only where the DNA matches it firmly. Clone size is given for some rows only: seen once, a few or many times, or a class if the clone is expanded.

TRBV6-1	few	TRBJ1-1	.	TGTGCCAGCACCCGGGACGAAGCTTTCTTT	CASTRDEAFF
TRBV2	.	TRBJ1-4	.	TGTGCCAGCAGAGGGGACCCCGAGGCCCATGAAAAACTGTTTTTT	CASRGDPEAHEKLFF
TRBV7-3	many	TRBJ2-5	TRBD1	TGTGCCAGCAGCTGGACAGGGGGCGAAAAAGAGACCCAGTACTTC	CASSWTGGEKETQYF
TRBV10-3	.	TRBJ2-3	.	TGTGCCATCAGTGAACGGCCGAAAGGAGCAGATACGCAGTATTTT	CAISERPKGADTQYF
TRBV7-2	.	TRBJ2-5	TRBD2	TGTGCCAGCAGCTTTTTAGCGGGAGCCATCCCAGAGACCCGGTACTTC	CASSFLAGAIPETRYF
TRBV24-1	few	TRBJ2-4	TRBD1	TGTGCCACCAGTGACCCGGGACAGGGGAAAAACATTCAGTACTTC	CATSDPGQGKNIQYF
TRBV11-2	.	TRBJ2-1	.	TGTGCCAGCAGCGCCAACAGGGCTCAGGGGAATGAGCAGTTCTTC	CASSANRAQGNEQFF
TRBV29-1	many	TRBJ1-2	.	TGCAGCCTTTCCTGGGGGGCAGGTGGCTACACCTTC	CSLSWGAGGYTF
TRBV29-1	many	TRBJ2-7	.	TGCAGCGTTGTCGGACAGCTCTACGAGCAGTACTTC	CSVVGQLYEQYF
TRBV5-1	few	TRBJ2-1	.	TGCGCCAGCAGCTTGGATCCAGGGAGGTACAATGAGCAGTTCTTC	CASSLDPGRYNEQFF
TRBV7-9	.	TRBJ2-1	.	TGTGCCAGCAGTCTCGGAGGGAGTGGCGCTGAGCAGTTCTTC	CASSLGGSGAEQFF
TRBV9	.	TRBJ2-1	.	TGTGCCAGCAGCCCCGTCCAAACGGGTGAGCAGTTCTTC	CASSPVQTGEQFF
TRBV20-1	.	TRBJ2-5	.	TGCAGTGGTGGGGTGGAGGAGACCCAGTACTTC	CSGGVEETQYF
TRBV5-1	.	TRBJ2-7	.	TGCGCCAGCAGCTTGCAACAGGGGAGGGAGCAGTACTTC	CASSLQQGREQYF
TRBV5-5	many	TRBJ1-5	.	TGTGCCAGCAGCTTGGGAGGGTATGGCAATCAGCCCCAGCATTTT	CASSLGGYGNQPQHF
TRBV12-3/TRBV12-4	.	TRBJ2-1	TRBD2	TGTGCCAGCAGTCCCCTCCTGGCGGGAGGCGGCTATGAGCAGTTCTTC	CASSPLLAGGGYEQFF
TRBV30	.	TRBJ2-7	TRBD1	TGTGCCTGGAGTACTGCGACAGGGGGCTTCGAGCAGTACTTC	CAWSTATGGFEQYF
TRBV11-2	.	TRBJ1-1	.	TGTGCCAGCAGCCGCGCGGAGGGTTTTTGGGAGGCTTTCTTT	CASSRAEGFWEAFF
TRBV7-2	many	TRBJ1-2	TRBD1	TGTGCCAGCTTCGGGACAGGGTTCCGTTTTAACTATGGCTACACCTTC	CASFGTGFRFNYGYTF
TRBV2	.	TRBJ1-2	.	TGTGCCAGCACTGCCGGATACTATGGCTACACCTTC	CASTAGYYGYTF
TRBV27	.	TRBJ2-4	TRBD1	TGTGCCAGCAGTCCCCGACAGGGGACCGTCAAAAACATTCAGTACTTC	CASSPRQGTVKNIQYF
TRBV9	few	TRBJ2-5	.	TGTGCCAGCGGAGATTGGGAATTCAAAGAGCAGTACTTC	CASGDWEFKEQYF
TRBV4-2	many	TRBJ2-7	.	TGTGCCAGCAGCCCCCAGGTCGAGCGGCGAGCTTCCGAGCAGTACTTC	CASSPQVERRASEQYF
TRBV4-1	many	TRBJ2-5	.	TGCGCCAAACAGACAAAACAAGAGACCCAGTACTTC	CAKQTKQETQYF
TRBV12-5	few	TRBJ2-2	.	TGTGCTAGTGGTCCCTGGGCCCTTACCGGGGAGCTGTTTTTT	CASGPWALTGELFF
TRBV27	once	TRBJ2-1	.	TGTGCCAGCAGTCCGGCGGCAGCTTACAATGAGCAGTTCTTC	CASSPAAAYNEQFF
TRBV5-1	.	TRBJ2-7	.	TGCGCCAGCAGCTTGGACAGGGCGAAATACGAGCAGTACTTC	CASSLDRAKYEQYF
TRBV6-2/TRBV6-3	many	TRBJ2-7	.	TGTGCCAGCACCGGGGGTTTCTACGAGCAGTACTTC	CASTGGFYEQYF
TRBV5-1	.	TRBJ2-7	TRBD2	TGCGCCAGCAGCCCCTTTGGGGGGGAAGGCTCCTACGAGCAGTACTTC	CASSPFGGEGSYEQYF
TRBV7-8	.	TRBJ1-4	.	TGTGCCAGCAGCCCAAGGGGCAGCGTTAATGAAAAACTGTTTTTT	CASSPRGSVNEKLFF
TRBV29-1	.	TRBJ2-2	TRBD1	TGCAGCGTTGAAACAGGGGCGGGCACCGGGGAGCTGTTTTTT	CSVETGAGTGELFF
TRBV3-1	.	TRBJ2-3	.	TGTGCCAGCAGCCAAGACGGTGTTGGGCAGTATTTT	CASSQDGVGQYF
TRBV12-3/TRBV12-4	.	TRBJ1-1	.	TGTGCCAGCAGTTTCCCGCAAGGGGATTTAATGAACACTGAAGCTTTCTTT	CASSFPQGDLMNTEAFF
TRBV6-5	.	TRBJ2-1	.	TGTGCCAGCAGCACCGGGACTCGGGCGTTCTTC	CASSTGTRAFF
TRBV28	.	TRBJ1-1	.	TGTGCCAGCAGATCGCAGGGGACTCTGAACACTGAAGCTTTCTTT	CASRSQGTLNTEAFF
TRBV6-6	.	TRBJ2-2	.	TGTGCCAGCAGTTACCAACACAGTGGAGGGGAGCTGTTTTTT	CASSYQHSGGELFF
TRBV29-1	.	TRBJ1-1	TRBD1	TGCAGCGGGGGGGACAGGGTCACTGAAGCTTTCTTT	CSGGDRVTEAFF
TRBV29-1	many	TRBJ2-5	.	TGCAGCGTTGACGTGACTGGGGGAAAAAAGACCCAGTACTTC	CSVDVTGGKKTQYF
TRBV7-2	many	TRBJ2-7	.	TGTGCCAGCAGCTTCCCCCCAGCGCCGGAGCAGTACTTC	CASSFPPAPEQYF
TRBV29-1	.	TRBJ2-4	TRBD2	TGCAGCGTCCGGACTAGCGGCTACAATGAGCAGTACTTC	CSVRTSGYNEQYF
TRBV20-1	many	TRBJ2-4	.	TGCAGTGCTAGAGGACGCGGAGACCTGTGGGACATTCAGTACTTC	CSARGRGDLWDIQYF